These 15 T cell receptor beta chains were sequenced from one sample in a study of cytomegalovirus exposure and HLA in healthy donors. PCR involved 60 Vbeta and 13 Jbeta primers. Assay used: immunoSEQ multiplex PCR; TCRdb lists only in-frame clones, some missing. The sample includes around 280,000 clones, approximately 90% of them seen just once. The sample taken for sequencing was PBMCs. The receptors here all came from a woman between 18 and 29 years old in good health and CMV-seronegative.

This chain connects TRBV5-1 to TRBJ2-5; 13 bases align to TRBD2. V dropped 4 bases and J dropped 1; count of bases not matched to a gene: 4. This CDR3 comprises 16 residues. CDR1 is SGHRS, CDR2 YFSETQ, per germline. CDR3 amino acids: CASSATSGGAQETQYF. In DNA form, the CDR3 reads TGCGCCAGCAGCGCCACTAGCGGGGGGGCCCAAGAGACCCAGTACTTC.

The chain combines TRBV5-4 with TRBJ1-2; 10 bases align to TRBD1. Germline CDR1 is SGHNT and CDR2 is YYREEE (reference sequence). The V segment lost 4 bases and the J segment 6 bases; nucleotides outside the gene matches: 15. The CDR3 contains 17 residues. The CDR3, as DNA: TGTGCCAGCAGCCACCAGACCCCGGGACAGGGGAGGAATGGCTACACCTTC. This gives the protein CASSHQTPGQGRNGYTF.

This sequence joins TRBV10-3 and TRBJ2-7; D is ambiguous. From germline, CDR1 is ENHRY and CDR2 SYGVKD. Trimming took off 0 bases at V and 3 bases at J, with 3 bases between the two ends. The CDR3 extends over 12 amino acids. CDR3 nucleotide sequence: TGTGCCATCAGTGAGTCCAGCTACGAGCAGTACTTC. The encoded protein is CAISESSYEQYF.

The chain has TRBV5-6 and TRBJ2-1; TRBD2 matches at 9 bases. V was clipped by 2 bases and J by 5 bases; unmatched bases: 5. The germline gives CDR1 SGHDT, CDR2 YYEEEE. CDR3 size: 15 residues. As DNA, the CDR3 is TGTGCCAGCAGCTTCGTGGGCGGGGGGGACAATGAGCAGTTCTTC. Translating it yields CASSFVGGGDNEQFF. The entire variable domain, with the rest obtained from reference TRBV5-6 and TRBJ2-1, is as follows: DAGVTQSPTHLIKTRGQQVTLRCSPKSGHDTVSWYQQALGQGPQFIFQYYEEEERQRGNFPDRFSGHQFPNYSSELNVNALLLGDSALYLCASSFVGGGDNEQFFGPGTRLTVL.

The chain recombines TRBV5-8 with TRBJ2-1; D gene unclear. Germline V CDR1 and CDR2: SGHTS, YDEGEE. V was trimmed by 0 bases and J by 1 base, leaving 8 bases between them. The CDR3 extends over 15 amino acids. The CDR3, as DNA: TGTGCCAGCAGCTTGGTCGGCGGTTCCTACAATGAGCAGTTCTTC. It yields the protein CASSLVGGSYNEQFF.

This clone has just one count. This chain uses TRBV27 with TRBJ1-1; 9 bases align to TRBD1. The germline gives CDR1 MNHEY, CDR2 SMNVEV (reference sequence). The CDR3 contains 13 residues. V gave up 3 bases and J gave up 7 bases; unmatched junction bases: 3. The CDR3 DNA reads TGTGCCAGCAGTTTGCCGGGACAGGGTGAAGCTTTCTTT. Amino acid sequence: CASSLPGQGEAFF.

J is TRBJ2-3 and V is TRBV18, with D maybe TRBD2 (5 bases). Trimming removed 1 base at V and 4 bases at J, with 6 bases between. CDR3 length: 13 residues. CDR1 is KGHSH, CDR2 LQKENI, per germline. CDR3 coding DNA: TGTGCCAGCTCACCACAGGAGGCAGATACGCAGTATTTT. Protein product: CASSPQEADTQYF.

J is TRBJ1-5 and V is TRBV19, with a tentative D call TRBD1 (6 bases). CDR1 and CDR2 from the germline V gene are LNHDA and SQIVND (reference sequence). The CDR3 loop spans 13 amino acids. The germline V and J ends were trimmed by 7 bases and 4 bases, with 11 bases remaining between them. The CDR3 region is CASNRVGNQPQHF. The CDR3 region has the DNA TGTGCCAGTAACAGGGTTGGGAATCAGCCCCAGCATTTT.

The chain employs TRBV9 and TRBJ2-5; 9 positions agree with TRBD2. The V segment lost 3 bases and the J segment 5 bases; nucleotides outside the gene matches: 2. Germline V gives CDR1 SGDLS, CDR2 YYNGEE. This CDR3 region has 13 residues. The CDR3 nucleotides read TGTGCCAGCAGCGGCGCGGGGGGGGAGACCCAGTACTTC. It translates to CASSGAGGETQYF.

V is TRBV2 and J is TRBJ2-7; 9 nucleotides line up with TRBD1. The CDR3 is made up of 14 amino acids. Germline CDR1 is SNHLY and CDR2 is FYNNEI. Trimming took 2 bases from V and 2 from J; bases not matched to a gene: 1. CDR3 nucleotide sequence: TGTGCCAGCAGTGAAAGGACAGGGGCCTACGAGCAGTACTTC. This encodes CASSERTGAYEQYF.

V gene TRBV18 combines with J gene TRBJ1-5, with 8 bases fitting TRBD1. The CDR3 spans 19 residues. Looked up from germline, CDR1 is KGHSH and CDR2 is LQKENI. V gave up 6 bases and J gave up 0 bases; unmatched junction bases: 16. The CDR3 DNA is TGTGCCAGCTCCCCCCGGAGGGGGACAGGAGACTTTAGCAATCAGCCCCAGCATTTT. This encodes CASSPRRGTGDFSNQPQHF.

V usage is TRBV5-8 and J usage is TRBJ2-5, with 14 bases that match TRBD2. Germline assignment: CDR1 SGHTS and CDR2 YDEGEE. V lost 3 bases, J lost 5 bases, and 6 bases stayed unmatched. The CDR3 runs 16 residues. This CDR3 reads CASSSRLAGGSETQYF. As DNA, the CDR3 is TGTGCCAGCAGCTCCCGACTAGCGGGGGGGAGTGAGACCCAGTACTTC.

The table lists this clone with a count of one. The genes are TRBV5-6 and TRBJ2-7, with a possible D match to TRBD1 (6 bases). V was cut by 1 base and J by 0 bases, with 14 bases left in between. The CDR3 has 16 amino acids. CDR1 is SGHDT and CDR2 is YYEEEE in the germline V gene. CDR3 protein: CASSLPGGQSSYEQYF. CDR3 nucleotide sequence: TGTGCCAGCAGCTTGCCCGGCGGACAGAGCTCCTACGAGCAGTACTTC.

The J gene is TRBJ2-3, the V gene TRBV2, with TRBD2 identical over 15 bases. The germline CDR1 and CDR2 sequences are SNHLY and FYNNEI. Trimming took 7 bases from V and 0 from J; bases not matched to a gene: 8. The CDR3 spans 18 residues. The CDR3 spells CASTLGLAGGRSTDTQYF. CDR3 nucleotide sequence: TGTGCCAGCACCCTGGGACTAGCGGGGGGACGTAGCACAGATACGCAGTATTTT.

The rearrangement links TRBV5-1 to TRBJ2-7, with TRBD1 matching 8 bases. The J segment lost 7 bases and the V segment lost 5 bases, leaving 11 bases of the junction unmatched. Germline V gene sequence: CDR1 SGHRS, CDR2 YFSETQ. CDR3 length equals 14 residues. The CDR3 sequence: CASRSGGPGGEQYF. The CDR3 DNA follows: TGCGCCAGCAGGTCAGGGGGCCCCGGGGGTGAGCAGTACTTC.